The present T cell receptor beta chain was sequenced within a study of CD8+CD57+ T cells in acquired aplastic anemia. For the study at large: On average, sorted CD4+ and CD8+ cells gave roughly 3 ug of DNA. Study findings and constraints: In common between the patients and the controls were around 29 CD8+ CDR3 sequences.

Points on this clonotype: What it recognizes is unknown.

TCR beta VDJ and CDR3 profiling used genomic DNA as template. Via MiXCR, TCRdb re-called the reads, giving one row per CDR3 protein. The sample carries under 200,000 distinct CDR3 sequences, 40% to 50% recorded once. Previously, flow cytometry had revealed CD8+CD57+ cell expansion in the patients chosen for sequencing. Blood was sampled before the patients had received any therapy. This TCR was sampled from a human donor with aplastic anemia. What was sequenced was sorted CD4+, CD8+, or CD8+CD57+ T cells (not recorded which) from PBMCs.

The CDR3 DNA follows: TGCAGTGCTAGAGGGACTAGCGGGAAGAGTGAGCAGTTCTTC. Translated: CSARGTSGKSEQFF. The genes are TRBV20-1 and TRBJ2-1; 12 nucleotides align to TRBD2. The V and J ends lost 1 base and 9 bases, in that order; junction bases with no gene match: 4. The CDR3 covers 14 residues. Germline V lookup: CDR1 DFQATT, CDR2 SNEGSKA (reference sequence).